The rows below give T cell receptor beta chains drawn from one sample of a study of blood T cell repertoires in COVID-19. Data came from immunoSEQ multiplex PCR; TCRdb stores just in-frame clones and leaves some out. The sample records some 220,000 clones, 80% to 90% being singletons. Sequenced: peripheral blood. These receptor sequences come from a man in his forties or fifties who had recovered from COVID-19. Each CDR3 is given with its conserved first and last residue. A D gene is named only where the DNA matches it firmly. Clone size, where shown, is once, few, many, or a class for clones that have expanded.

>TRBV5-8|-|-|TRBJ2-1
CASSFQSHNEQFF
TGTGCCAGCAGCTTTCAGTCTCACAATGAGCAGTTCTTC
>TRBV9|-|TRBD2|TRBJ2-1
CASAGISGRGDNEQFF
TGTGCCAGCGCAGGAATTAGCGGGAGAGGGGACAATGAGCAGTTCTTC
>TRBV6-5|many|-|TRBJ1-1
CASSYGEGLEAFF
TGTGCCAGCAGCTATGGGGAGGGGCTCGAAGCTTTCTTT
>TRBV3-1/TRBV3-2|-|-|TRBJ2-6
CASSQEDLRNSGANVLTF
TGTGCCAGCAGCCAAGAAGACTTGAGGAACTCTGGGGCCAACGTCCTGACTTTC
>TRBV5-1|-|-|TRBJ2-7
CASSFLSSSYEQYF
TGCGCCAGCAGCTTCCTCTCCAGCTCCTACGAGCAGTACTTC
>TRBV5-1|-|-|TRBJ2-3
CASSLELGYTDTQYF
TGCGCCAGCAGCTTGGAGCTAGGATACACAGATACGCAGTATTTT
>TRBV18|-|TRBD1|TRBJ1-4
CASSPDRAATNEKLFF
TGTGCCAGCTCACCCGACAGGGCTGCAACTAATGAAAAACTGTTTTTT
>TRBV6-5|-|TRBD1|TRBJ2-7
CAIRTGGPYEQYF
TGTGCCATCAGGACAGGAGGTCCCTACGAGCAGTACTTC
>TRBV7-9|-|TRBD1|TRBJ2-2
CASSGRTGGETGELFF
TGTGCCAGCAGCGGGCGGACAGGGGGCGAGACCGGGGAGCTGTTTTTT
>TRBV2|-|TRBD1|TRBJ2-6
CASSNQGAGANVLTF
TGTGCCAGCAGTAATCAGGGGGCTGGGGCCAACGTCCTGACTTTC
>TRBV28|few|TRBD1|TRBJ2-7
CASSLGTGRREQYF
TGTGCCAGCAGTTTGGGGACAGGGCGCCGCGAGCAGTACTTC
>TRBV4-2|once|-|TRBJ1-1
CASSQGHLNTEAFF
TGTGCCAGCAGCCAAGGACACCTGAACACTGAAGCTTTCTTT
>TRBV2|-|-|TRBJ2-7
CASSRQVLGYEQYF
TGTGCCAGCAGCCGACAGGTTTTAGGCTACGAGCAGTACTTC
>TRBV14|few|TRBD2|TRBJ2-1
CASSQGLARAQFF
TGTGCCAGCAGCCAGGGACTAGCGCGGGCGCAGTTCTTC
>TRBV18|once|-|TRBJ1-4
CASSPESGIGEKLFF
TGTGCCAGCTCACCAGAGTCGGGGATCGGTGAAAAACTGTTTTTT
>TRBV2|-|-|TRBJ1-1
CASSQRQVNTEAFF
TGTGCCAGCAGTCAACGACAGGTGAACACTGAAGCTTTCTTT
>TRBV5-4|-|-|TRBJ1-2
CASSSAGGRGDYGYTF
TGTGCCAGCAGCTCCGCCGGCGGCCGGGGTGACTATGGCTACACCTTC
>TRBV7-9|-|-|TRBJ1-1
CASSLAGTRNTEAFF
TGTGCCAGCAGCTTAGCGGGGACACGGAACACTGAAGCTTTCTTT
>TRBV10-3|-|-|TRBJ2-2
CAINPRGDTGELFF
TGTGCCATCAACCCCAGGGGCGACACCGGGGAGCTGTTTTTT
>TRBV18|-|TRBD1|TRBJ1-5
CASSMGQGLQPQHF
TGTGCCAGCTCAATGGGACAGGGACTCCAGCCCCAGCATTTT
>TRBV28|-|-|TRBJ1-2
CASSPAGGYTF
TGTGCCAGCAGTCCCGCGGGGGGCTACACCTTC
>TRBV28|-|TRBD1|TRBJ2-7
CASSSPTGTYEQYF
TGTGCCAGCAGTTCCCCGACAGGGACCTACGAGCAGTACTTC
>TRBV7-2|-|TRBD2|TRBJ2-7
CASSQTSGRSGEQYF
TGTGCCAGCAGCCAGACTAGCGGTCGGAGCGGAGAGCAGTACTTC
>TRBV28|-|-|TRBJ1-5
CASSLNYGSNQPQHF
TGTGCCAGCAGTTTGAACTATGGGAGCAATCAGCCCCAGCATTTT
>TRBV3-1/TRBV3-2|few|-|TRBJ1-1
CASRLGTMNTEAFF
TGTGCCAGCAGGCTCGGGACAATGAACACTGAAGCTTTCTTT
>TRBV19|-|TRBD1|TRBJ2-1
CASSVGQRTLNEQFF
TGTGCCAGTAGTGTGGGACAGCGGACTCTCAATGAGCAGTTCTTC
>TRBV7-5|-|-|TRBJ2-3
CARSFAGGITDTQYF
-
>TRBV28|-|-|TRBJ1-1
CASRPGGRDGTTEAFF
TGTGCCAGCAGACCCGGGGGGAGGGACGGGACCACTGAAGCTTTCTTT
>TRBV7-2|-|TRBD1|TRBJ2-2
CASSLTGVWAGELFF
TGTGCCAGCAGCTTGACAGGGGTTTGGGCCGGGGAGCTGTTTTTT
>TRBV14|-|TRBD1|TRBJ2-1
CASSQRGTGITEQFF
TGTGCCAGCAGCCAACGTGGGACAGGGATTACTGAGCAGTTCTTC
>TRBV19|-|TRBD2|TRBJ2-3
CASSSTPLPSGTSSTDTQYF
TGTGCCAGTAGCTCTACACCCCTGCCTAGCGGGACTTCTAGCACAGATACGCAGTATTTT
>TRBV5-1|-|-|TRBJ2-7
CASSLVSPSSYEQYF
TGCGCCAGCAGCTTGGTTAGCCCGAGCTCCTACGAGCAGTACTTC
>TRBV3-1/TRBV3-2|-|TRBD2|TRBJ2-1
CASSQRRVAGGNEQFF
TGTGCCAGCAGCCAAAGGAGGGTAGCGGGAGGGAATGAGCAGTTCTTC
>TRBV28|-|-|TRBJ2-3
CATLSATQYF
TGTGCCACACTTAGCGCTACGCAGTATTTT
>TRBV6-5|-|-|TRBJ1-1
CASSLTVSRNTEAFF
TGTGCCAGCAGTTTAACCGTTAGCAGGAACACTGAAGCTTTCTTT
>TRBV10-3|few|TRBD1|TRBJ1-1
CAISEARQGEEAFF
TGTGCCATCAGTGAGGCTCGACAGGGAGAGGAAGCTTTCTTT
>TRBV18|once|-|TRBJ1-6
CASSPSASSYNSPLHF
TGTGCCAGCTCACCTTCAGCGAGCTCCTATAATTCACCCCTCCACTTT
>TRBV10-3|many|TRBD2|TRBJ2-2
CAISPGLAGTNTGELFF
TGTGCCATCAGTCCTGGACTAGCGGGGACGAACACCGGGGAGCTGTTTTTT
>TRBV7-9|-|-|TRBJ2-7
CASSLGGRGAGERVEQYF
TGTGCCAGCAGCTTAGGAGGCCGGGGTGCAGGAGAGAGGGTCGAGCAGTACTTC
>TRBV11-2|-|-|TRBJ1-2
CASSLDPVSNYGYTF
TGTGCCAGCAGCTTAGACCCGGTTTCTAACTATGGCTACACCTTC
>TRBV5-1|-|TRBD2|TRBJ2-7
CASSPISGGDYEQYF
TGCGCCAGCAGTCCCATTAGCGGGGGGGACTACGAGCAGTACTTC
>TRBV30|-|TRBD1|TRBJ1-5
CAWSDRGDQPQHF
TGTGCCTGGAGTGACAGGGGGGATCAGCCCCAGCATTTT